This T cell receptor beta chain was documented in a study of control samples from healthy donors and cancer patients. The V end was cut by 4 bases, the J end by 2 bases, with 14 bases between. From germline, CDR1 is SEHNR and CDR2 FQNEAQ (reference sequence). CDR3 length: 15 amino acids. Here immunoSEQ multiplex PCR was the method, and the copy in TCRdb shows in-frame clones only, minus some. The repertoire includes 80,000 to 100,000 clones, roughly 92% of them detected once, and less than 3.5% sits in the top ten. The chain joins TRBV7-9 to TRBJ1-2; the D is unclear. The sequence derives from a human donor in good health. The donor label of this sample is uncertain. The sample taken for sequencing was blood. CDR3 protein: CASSWELLYNYGYTF. The CDR3 nucleotides read TGTGCCAGCAGCTGGGAACTTCTCTACAACTATGGCTACACCTTC.